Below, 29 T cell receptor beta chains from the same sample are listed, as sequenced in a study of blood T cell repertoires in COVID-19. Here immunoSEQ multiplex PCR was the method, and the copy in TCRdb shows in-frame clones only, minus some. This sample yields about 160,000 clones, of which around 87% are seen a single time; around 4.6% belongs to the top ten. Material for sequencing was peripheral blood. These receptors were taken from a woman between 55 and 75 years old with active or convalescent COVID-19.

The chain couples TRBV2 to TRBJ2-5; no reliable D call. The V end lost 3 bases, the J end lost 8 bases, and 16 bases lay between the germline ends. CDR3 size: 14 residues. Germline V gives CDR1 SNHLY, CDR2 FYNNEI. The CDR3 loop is CASSEGYPTGTQYF. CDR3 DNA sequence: TGTGCCAGCAGTGAGGGCTACCCAACTGGAACCCAGTACTTC.

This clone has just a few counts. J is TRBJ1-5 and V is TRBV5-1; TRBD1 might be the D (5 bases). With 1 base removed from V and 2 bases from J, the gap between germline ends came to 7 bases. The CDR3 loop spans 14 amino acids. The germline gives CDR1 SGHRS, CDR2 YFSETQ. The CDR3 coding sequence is TGCGCCAGCAGCTTGCAGGGCCGCAATCAGCCCCAGCATTTT. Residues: CASSLQGRNQPQHF. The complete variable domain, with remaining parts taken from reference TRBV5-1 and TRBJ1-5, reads KAGVTQTPRYLIKTRGQQVTLSCSPISGHRSVSWYQQTPGQGLQFLFEYFSETQRNKGNFPGRFSGRQFSNSRSEMNVSTLELGDSALYLCASSLQGRNQPQHFGDGTRLSIL.

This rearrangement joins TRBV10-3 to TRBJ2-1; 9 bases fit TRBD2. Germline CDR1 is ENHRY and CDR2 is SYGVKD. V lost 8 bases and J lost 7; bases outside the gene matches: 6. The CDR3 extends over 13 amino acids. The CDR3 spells CAIGRGGLNEQFF. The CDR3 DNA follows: TGTGCCATCGGGCGGGGGGGCTTGAATGAGCAGTTCTTC.

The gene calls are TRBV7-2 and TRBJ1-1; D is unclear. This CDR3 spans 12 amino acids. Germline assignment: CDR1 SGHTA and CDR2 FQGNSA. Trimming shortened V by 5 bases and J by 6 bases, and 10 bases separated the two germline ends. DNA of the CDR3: TGTGCCAGCAGCCTCCGACTCTCTGAAGCTTTCTTT. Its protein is CASSLRLSEAFF.

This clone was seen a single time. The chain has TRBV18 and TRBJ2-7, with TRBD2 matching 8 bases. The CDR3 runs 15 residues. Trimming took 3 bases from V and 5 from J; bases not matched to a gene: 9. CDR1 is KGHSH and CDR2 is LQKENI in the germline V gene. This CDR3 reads CASSPGGGTPNEQYF. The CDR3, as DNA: TGTGCCAGCTCACCGGGCGGGGGGACTCCTAACGAGCAGTACTTC. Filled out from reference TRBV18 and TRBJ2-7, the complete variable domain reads NAGVMQNPRHLVRRRGQEARLRCSPMKGHSHVYWYRQLPEEGLKFMVYLQKENIIDESGMPKERFSAEFPKEGPSILRIQQVVRGDSAAYFCASSPGGGTPNEQYFGPGTRLTVT.

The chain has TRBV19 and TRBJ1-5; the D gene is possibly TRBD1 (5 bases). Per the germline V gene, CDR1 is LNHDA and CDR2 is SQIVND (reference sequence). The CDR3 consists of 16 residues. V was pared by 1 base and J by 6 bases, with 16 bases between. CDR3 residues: CASSIVPGFGSQPQHF. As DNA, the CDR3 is TGTGCCAGTAGTATAGTCCCAGGGTTCGGCAGTCAGCCCCAGCATTTT. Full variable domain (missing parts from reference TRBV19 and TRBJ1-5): DGGITQSPKYLFRKEGQNVTLSCEQNLNHDAMYWYRQDPGQGLRLIYYSQIVNDFQKGDIAEGYSVSREKKESFPLTVTSAQKNPTAFYLCASSIVPGFGSQPQHFGDGTRLSIL.

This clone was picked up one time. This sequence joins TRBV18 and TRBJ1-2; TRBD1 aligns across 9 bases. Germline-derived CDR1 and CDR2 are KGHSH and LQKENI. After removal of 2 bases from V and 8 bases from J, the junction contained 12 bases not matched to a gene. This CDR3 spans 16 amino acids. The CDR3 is CASSPIGTGSPAGYTF. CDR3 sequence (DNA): TGTGCCAGCTCACCAATAGGGACAGGGTCCCCGGCCGGCTACACCTTC.

The DNA of the CDR3 is TGTGCCAGCAGCTGGGGGGGGGCGAACACTGAAGCTTTCTTT. It codes for CASSWGGANTEAFF. The chain links TRBV27 to TRBJ1-1; possibly TRBD1 for D (6 bases). CDR3 length: 14 residues. Germline V lookup: CDR1 MNHEY, CDR2 SMNVEV (reference sequence). V was trimmed by 6 bases and J by 1 base, leaving 12 bases between them.

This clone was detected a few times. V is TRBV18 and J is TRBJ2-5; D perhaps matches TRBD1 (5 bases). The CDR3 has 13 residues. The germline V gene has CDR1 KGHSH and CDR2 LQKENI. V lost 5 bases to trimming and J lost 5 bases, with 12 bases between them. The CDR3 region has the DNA TGTGCCAGCTCATCATCAGGGTTGGAGACCCAGTACTTC. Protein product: CASSSSGLETQYF.

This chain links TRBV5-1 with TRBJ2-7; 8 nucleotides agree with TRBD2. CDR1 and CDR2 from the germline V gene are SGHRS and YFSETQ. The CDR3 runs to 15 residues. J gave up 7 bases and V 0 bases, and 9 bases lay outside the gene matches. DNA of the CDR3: TGCGCCAGCAGCTTGGCGGACGGGGGGGCCTGGGAGCAGTACTTC. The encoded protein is CASSLADGGAWEQYF. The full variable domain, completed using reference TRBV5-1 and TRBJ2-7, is KAGVTQTPRYLIKTRGQQVTLSCSPISGHRSVSWYQQTPGQGLQFLFEYFSETQRNKGNFPGRFSGRQFSNSRSEMNVSTLELGDSALYLCASSLADGGAWEQYFGPGTRLTVT.

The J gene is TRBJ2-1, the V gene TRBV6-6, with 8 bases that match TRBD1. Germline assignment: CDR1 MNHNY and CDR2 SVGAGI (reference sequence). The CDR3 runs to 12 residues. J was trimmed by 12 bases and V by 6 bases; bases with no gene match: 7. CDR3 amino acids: CASSQGQGGQFF. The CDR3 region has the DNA TGTGCCAGCAGCCAAGGACAGGGAGGGCAGTTCTTC.

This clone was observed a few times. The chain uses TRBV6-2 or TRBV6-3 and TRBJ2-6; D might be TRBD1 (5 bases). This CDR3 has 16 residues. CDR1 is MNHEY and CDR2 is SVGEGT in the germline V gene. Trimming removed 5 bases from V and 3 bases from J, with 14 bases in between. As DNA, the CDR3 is TGTGCCAGCAGTATACTCAGGGCGGTTGGGGCCAACGTCCTGACTTTC. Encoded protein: CASSILRAVGANVLTF.

The CDR3 is CSVDTLYMNTEAFF. Here the CDR3 DNA reads TGCAGCGTTGATACGCTGTACATGAACACTGAAGCTTTCTTT. This chain uses TRBV29-1 with TRBJ1-1, with unresolved D. The CDR3 length is 14 residues. V gave up 3 bases and J gave up 0 bases, with 11 bases separating them. Germline CDR1 reads SQVTM; CDR2 reads ANQGSEA.

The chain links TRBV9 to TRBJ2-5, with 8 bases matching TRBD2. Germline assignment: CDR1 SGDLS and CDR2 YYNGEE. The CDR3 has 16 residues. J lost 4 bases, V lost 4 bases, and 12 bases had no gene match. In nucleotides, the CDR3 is TGTGCCAGCAGCCCACGGGGGGGAGACAGCACAGAGACCCAGTACTTC. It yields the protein CASSPRGGDSTETQYF.

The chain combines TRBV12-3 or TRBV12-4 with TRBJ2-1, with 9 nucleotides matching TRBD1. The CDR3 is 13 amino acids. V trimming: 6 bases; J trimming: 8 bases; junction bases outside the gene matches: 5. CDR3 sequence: CASRSQGAYEQFF. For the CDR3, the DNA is TGTGCCAGCAGATCACAGGGGGCCTATGAGCAGTTCTTC.

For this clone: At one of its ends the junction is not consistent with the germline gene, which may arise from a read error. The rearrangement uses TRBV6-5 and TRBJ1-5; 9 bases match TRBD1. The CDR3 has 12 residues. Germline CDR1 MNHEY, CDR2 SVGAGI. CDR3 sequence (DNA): TGTGCCAGCAGGACCGGGACAGGGATTAGGGATTTT. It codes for CASRTGTGIRDF.

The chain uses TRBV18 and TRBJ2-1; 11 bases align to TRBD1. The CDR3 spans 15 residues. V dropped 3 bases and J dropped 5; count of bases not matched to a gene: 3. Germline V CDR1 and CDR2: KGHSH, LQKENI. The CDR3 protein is CASSPGQGDNNEQFF. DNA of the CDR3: TGTGCCAGCTCACCGGGACAGGGGGACAACAATGAGCAGTTCTTC.

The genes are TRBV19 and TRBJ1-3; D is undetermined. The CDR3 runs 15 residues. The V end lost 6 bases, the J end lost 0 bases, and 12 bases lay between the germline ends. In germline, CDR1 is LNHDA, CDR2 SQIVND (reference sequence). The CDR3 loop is CASRPAGSSGNTIYF. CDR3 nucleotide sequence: TGTGCCAGTAGACCCGCCGGGAGCTCTGGAAACACCATATATTTT.

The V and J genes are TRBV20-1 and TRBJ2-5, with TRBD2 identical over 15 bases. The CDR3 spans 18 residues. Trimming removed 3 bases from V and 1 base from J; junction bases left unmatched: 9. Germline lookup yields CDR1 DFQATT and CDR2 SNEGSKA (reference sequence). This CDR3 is CSASGTGLAGGAQETQYF. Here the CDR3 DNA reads TGCAGTGCTAGTGGTACGGGACTAGCGGGGGGCGCCCAAGAGACCCAGTACTTC.

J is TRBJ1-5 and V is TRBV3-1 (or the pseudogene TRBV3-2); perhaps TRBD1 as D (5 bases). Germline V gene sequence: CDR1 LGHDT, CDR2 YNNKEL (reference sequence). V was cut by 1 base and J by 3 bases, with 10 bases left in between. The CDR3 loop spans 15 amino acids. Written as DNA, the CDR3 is TGTGCCAGCAGCCAAGGGTCAGGGTACAATCAGCCCCAGCATTTT. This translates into CASSQGSGYNQPQHF.

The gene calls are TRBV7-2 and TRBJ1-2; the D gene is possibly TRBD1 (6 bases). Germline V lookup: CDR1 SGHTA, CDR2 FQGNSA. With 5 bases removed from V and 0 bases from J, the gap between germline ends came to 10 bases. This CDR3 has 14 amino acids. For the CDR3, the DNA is TGTGCCAGCAGCCCCCAGGGGTCTAACTATGGCTACACCTTC. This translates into CASSPQGSNYGYTF.

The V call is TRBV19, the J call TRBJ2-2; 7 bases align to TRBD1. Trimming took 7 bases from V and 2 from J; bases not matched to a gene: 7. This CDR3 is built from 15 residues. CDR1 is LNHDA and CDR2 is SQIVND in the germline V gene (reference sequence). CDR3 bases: TGTGCCAGTAAGACAGGGACGGGAAACACCGGGGAGCTGTTTTTT. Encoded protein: CASKTGTGNTGELFF.

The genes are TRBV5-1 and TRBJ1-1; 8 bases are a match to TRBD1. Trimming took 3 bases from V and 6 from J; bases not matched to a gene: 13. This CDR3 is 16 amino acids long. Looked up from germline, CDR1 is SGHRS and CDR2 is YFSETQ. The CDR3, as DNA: TGCGCCAGCAGCTATCAGGGACAGGTGTTGGGCGCTGAAGCTTTCTTT. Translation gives CASSYQGQVLGAEAFF.

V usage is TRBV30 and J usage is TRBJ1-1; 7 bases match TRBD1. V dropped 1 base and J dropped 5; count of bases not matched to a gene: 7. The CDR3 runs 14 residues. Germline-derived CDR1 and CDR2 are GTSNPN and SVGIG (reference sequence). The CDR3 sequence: CAWSGTGGATEAFF. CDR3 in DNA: TGTGCCTGGAGTGGGACAGGCGGGGCGACTGAAGCTTTCTTT.

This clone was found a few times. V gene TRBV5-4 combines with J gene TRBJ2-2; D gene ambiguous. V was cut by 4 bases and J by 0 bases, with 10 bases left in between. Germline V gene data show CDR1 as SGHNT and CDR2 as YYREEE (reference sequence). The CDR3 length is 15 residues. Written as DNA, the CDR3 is TGTGCCAGCAGCCACGACTCCACGAACACCGGGGAGCTGTTTTTT. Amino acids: CASSHDSTNTGELFF.

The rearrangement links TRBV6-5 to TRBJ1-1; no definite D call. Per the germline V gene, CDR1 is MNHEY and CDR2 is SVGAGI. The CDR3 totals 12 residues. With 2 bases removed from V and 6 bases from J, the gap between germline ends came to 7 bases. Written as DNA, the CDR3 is TGTGCCAGCAGTTACGTCGGGGCTGAAGCTTTCTTT. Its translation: CASSYVGAEAFF.

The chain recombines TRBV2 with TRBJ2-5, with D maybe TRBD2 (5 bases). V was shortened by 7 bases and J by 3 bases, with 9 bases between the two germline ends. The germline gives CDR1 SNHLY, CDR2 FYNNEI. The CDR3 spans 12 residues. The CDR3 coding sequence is TGTGCCAGCAATTCCGGGGAAGAGACCCAGTACTTC. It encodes CASNSGEETQYF.

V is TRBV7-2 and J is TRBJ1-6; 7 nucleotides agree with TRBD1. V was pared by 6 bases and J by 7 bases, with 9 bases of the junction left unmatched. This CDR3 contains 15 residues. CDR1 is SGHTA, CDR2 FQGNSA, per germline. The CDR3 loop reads CASREGQSPNSPLHF. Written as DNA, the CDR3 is TGTGCCAGCAGAGAGGGACAGTCCCCAAATTCACCCCTCCACTTT.

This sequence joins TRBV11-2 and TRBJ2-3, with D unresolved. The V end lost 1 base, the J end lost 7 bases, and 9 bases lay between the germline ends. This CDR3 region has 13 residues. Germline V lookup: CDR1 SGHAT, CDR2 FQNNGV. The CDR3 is CASSLGGGYTQYF. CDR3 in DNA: TGTGCCAGCAGCTTAGGAGGCGGCTATACGCAGTATTTT.